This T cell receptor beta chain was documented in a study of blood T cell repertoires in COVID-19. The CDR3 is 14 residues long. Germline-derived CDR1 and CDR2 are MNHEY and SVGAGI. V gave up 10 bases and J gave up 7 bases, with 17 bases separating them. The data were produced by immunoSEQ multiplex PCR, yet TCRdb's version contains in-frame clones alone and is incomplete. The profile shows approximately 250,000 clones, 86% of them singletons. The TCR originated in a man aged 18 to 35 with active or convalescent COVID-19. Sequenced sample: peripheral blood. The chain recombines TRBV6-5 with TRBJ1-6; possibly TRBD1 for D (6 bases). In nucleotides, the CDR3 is TGTGCCACCAGCCTGACAGGAGAGAATTCACCCCTCCACTTT. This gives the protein CATSLTGENSPLHF.